This TCR beta chain was obtained from a study of long-term antiretroviral therapy in people with HIV (dated by TCRdb to the early 2020s). For context, the study as a whole: The earliest samples were collected approximately a decade before the 2015 WHO recommendation for immediate ART, a period when ART was typically delayed until CD4 counts fell. No cross-contamination during QIAcube processing was shown when test extractions of a monoclonal T-cell line were performed alongside about 30 polyclonal samples. A retrospective serial study tested whether ART initiation and durable HIV suppression were associated with changes in peripheral blood TRB repertoire composition and diversity. From 30 to 35 adults with confirmed HIV infection, the cohort provided 192 cryopreserved PBMC samples, gathered serially across a mean of about six years (range 1-12). About two fifths of the roughly 30 participants with HIV were female. Study-level results and caveats: Because pre-ART samples had limited cell numbers, unsorted PBMC were profiled rather than sorted CD4+ and CD8+ T cells. Because PBMC availability was limited, only the TCR beta chain was sequenced, with no alpha chain pairing. Expanded TRB clones identified before ART initiation dominated the repertoire across all time points, though the dominance fluctuated and decreased in many PLHIV after ART. Inferences about post-ART repertoire changes are limited because no data were available on ART adherence, viral resistance or therapy changes. ART initiation was associated with a significant increase in TRB diversity, but diversity stayed significantly below transplant donor controls even after long-term ART. The samples span the years 2004 to 2017, and the ART regimens used at that time may not be as effective as current regimens. Compared with controls, HIV repertoires had narrower CDR3 length ranges, and the network structure pointed to an antigen-experienced repertoire that shifted only slightly toward naive after ART.

The immunoSEQ hsTCRB v3.0 assay was used at survey level resolution to sequence the TRB variable region. The target sequencing depth for TRB was about 40,000-55,000 T-cell genomes per sample. Pooled TRB libraries were sequenced on an Illumina MiSeq with a v3 150-cycle kit. The study's own analysis went as follows. Repertoire analysis ran in R within a reproducible Nextflow workflow covering QC, data transformation and analysis. Custom analyses were implemented in LymphoSeq2, an R package for AIRR-Seq data exploration. After excluding a few samples that yielded fewer than 5000 total TRB sequences, some 190 HIV repertoires remained for analysis. Among the roughly 190 retained HIV repertoires, around 60 were collected before ART initiation and over 120 were collected after ART initiation. Repertoires were downsampled to 5000 TRB nucleotide sequences, with summary statistics averaged over 100 downsampling iterations. The analysis kept only TRB sequences whose CDR3 regions were at least seven amino acids long. Diversity was measured with a Shannon entropy-derived clonality score and the Gini coefficient. Repertoire networks linked the top 5000 CDR3 amino acid sequences whenever two sequences differed by an edit distance of one. GLIPH2 predicted antigen specificity groups and MHC restriction for TRB CDR3 amino acid sequences. To flag known associations with CMV, EBV, HIV or tissue antigens, CDR3 amino acid sequences were compared against VDJdb and McPAS-TCR. Pre-ART, post-ART and control groups were compared with Wilcoxon signed-rank tests and Holm-Bonferroni correction. TCRdb holds this immuneACCESS table with in-frame rearrangements only. Some clones are missing; in checked studies, unresolved V genes explain under half, and the rest has no known cause. The V and J calls and the clone size are those of that table, but D and trimming were determined from the DNA. This sample holds about 35,000 clones; roughly 74% were observed only once. The ten largest make up under 4% of the sample.

Participants were included only if at least one PBMC sample before ART initiation and at least two post-ART samples were available. Every participant with HIV received treatment in the United States of America. Cryopreserved samples of roughly 0.95-10 million PBMC were thawed and washed before DNA extraction. At the time of the earliest PBMC sample, participants with HIV were aged between roughly 20 and 54 years. Per participant, PBMC samples came from 1-4 timepoints prior to ART initiation and 2-8 timepoints following ART initiation, for a median of 7 samples. Serial HIV viral load, CD4+ T-cell count, ART history and demographic data were obtained for every participant. Genomic DNA was extracted from unsorted PBMC with a Qiagen kit on a QIAcube, processed in batches of 12 samples. V is reduced by 8 bases and J by 3 bases, leaving a spacing of 5 bases between them. The CDR3 runs 12 amino acids, cysteine and phenylalanine included. Solely the CDR3 DNA is kept, with 36 bases framed from the first base. The germline V gene sets CDR1 to MNHEY and CDR2 to SVGAGI.

In regard to this clone: The antigen it recognizes is unknown. No qualities accompany the bases; no much larger clone lies one base away.

Sample: unsorted PBMCs, taken 3 years after starting antiretroviral therapy. The sequence was collected from a man aged 45-60 years with HIV. The chain is assembled from TRBV6-5 and TRBJ1-6, with no reliable assignment of the D segment. The CDR3 protein sequence reads: CASCHYNSPLHF. In nucleotide form, the sequence is TGTGCCAGCTGTCACTATAATTCACCCCTCCACTTT.